These 22 T cell receptor beta chains were all obtained from the same sample, sequenced in a study of tumor-infiltrating lymphocytes in primary liver carcinoma. Synthesis of TCR beta cDNA was carried out from about 500 ng total RNA with a constant-region primer. Three nested multiplex PCR rounds, a slightly modified ARM-PCR method, built the TCR beta libraries. PCR rounds one and two used TRBV1-TRBV30 forward primers with a C-beta reverse primer for around 11 cycles each. MiXCR, run by TCRdb on the multiplex PCR reads, gives a single entry per CDR3 protein. This table has 150,000 to 200,000 distinct CDR3 sequences, approximately 60% appearing once. Extraction also yielded germline DNA, while blood RNA was obtained from unsorted whole blood. Sequencing was performed on peripheral blood. Receptors originate from a middle-aged man with primary liver carcinoma and hepatitis B virus infection.

On this clonotype: The DNA is left out, because the CDR3 cannot be placed on it with certainty; the CDR3 is given as TCRdb lists it. This sequence joins TRBV4-2 and TRBJ2-6. The CDR3 is 16 residues long, counting both termini. Germline V gene lookup returns CDR1 LGHNA and CDR2 YNFKEQ. The CDR3 region is CASSPEVADGANVLAF.

This rearrangement joins TRBV30 to TRBJ1-1; D remains ambiguous. This CDR3 has 12 amino acids. Looked up from germline, CDR1 is GTSNPN and CDR2 is SVGIG (reference sequence). Trimming left V 8 bases short and J 10 bases short, with 20 bases between. CDR3 residues: CALWGGWAGAFF. The CDR3 nucleotides read TGTGCCCTATGGGGAGGGTGGGCCGGAGCTTTCTTT.

The V call is TRBV12-3 or TRBV12-4, the J call TRBJ1-5, with D perhaps TRBD1 (6 bases). The CDR3 runs 14 residues. The V end lost 3 bases, the J end lost 5 bases, and 11 bases lay between the germline ends. The CDR3 nucleotides are TGTGCCAGCAGTTTTGCGGCAGGGGATCAGCCCCAGCATTTT. This codes for CASSFAAGDQPQHF.

About this clonotype: Its ends do not fully match the called genes, so a read error is possible. The CDR3 protein is CASSTTGPGNEQFF. For the CDR3, the DNA is TGTGCTAGCAGCACCACAGGCCCGGGGAATGAGCAGTTCTTC. The chain couples TRBV11-2 to TRBJ2-1, with D perhaps TRBD1 or TRBD2 (5 bases each). This CDR3 is 14 amino acids long. The germline gives CDR1 SGHAT, CDR2 FQNNGV. The complete variable domain, with remaining parts taken from reference TRBV11-2 and TRBJ2-1, reads EAGVAQSPRYKIIEKRQSVAFWCNPISGHATLYWYQQILGQGPKLLIQFQNNGVVDDSQLPKDRFSAERLKGVDSTLKIQPAKLEDSAVYLCASSTTGPGNEQFFGPGTRLTVL.

For this clonotype: The junction differs from germline at one of its ends, possibly a read error. V is TRBV11-2 and J is TRBJ2-2; tentatively, D is TRBD2 (5 bases). The CDR3 consists of 15 residues. In germline, CDR1 is SGHAT, CDR2 FQNNGV. The CDR3 loop is CASNLDPAITGEMFF. The CDR3 DNA reads TGTGCCAGCAACTTAGATCCAGCGATCACCGGGGAGATGTTTTTT.

The chain employs TRBV4-2 and TRBJ1-2, with D unresolved. This CDR3 region has 14 residues. V lost 2 bases, J lost 1 base, and 8 bases lay in between. Germline V gene sequence: CDR1 LGHNA, CDR2 YNFKEQ. The CDR3 loop reads CASSQYQVNYGYTF. CDR3 DNA sequence: TGTGCCAGCAGCCAATATCAGGTTAACTATGGCTACACCTTC.

As regards this clonotype: One end of the junction does not line up with germline, which may come from a read error. The chain recombines TRBV11-2 with TRBJ2-5, with TRBD2 matching 12 bases. The germline V gene encodes CDR1 SGHAT and CDR2 FQNNGV. This CDR3 has 15 residues. CDR3 coding DNA: TGTGCCAGCAGCTTGACTAGCGGGAGAGCAGATACCCAGTACTTT. Translated: CASSLTSGRADTQYF.

Regarding this clonotype: One junction end disagrees with the germline gene, perhaps due to a read error. The rearrangement uses TRBV12-3 or TRBV12-4 and TRBJ2-1; D gene unclear. The CDR3 has 14 residues. CDR3 nucleotides: TGTGCCAGCAGTTTGGAAGGGAACTACAATGAGCAGTCCTTC. Amino acids: CASSLEGNYNEQSF.

Points on this clonotype: Sequence at one end of the junction differs from germline and may be a read error. V usage is TRBV11-2 and J usage is TRBJ2-7, with D possibly being TRBD1 or TRBD2 (6 bases each). The CDR3 has 15 residues. Germline values: CDR1 SGHAT, CDR2 FQNNGV. The CDR3 here is CASGLVLGATGEQCF. DNA of the CDR3: TGTGCCAGCGGCTTAGTTCTGGGGGCGACGGGAGAGCAGTGCTTC. The full variable domain, rest sourced from reference TRBV11-2 and TRBJ2-7, is EAGVAQSPRYKIIEKRQSVAFWCNPISGHATLYWYQQILGQGPKLLIQFQNNGVVDDSQLPKDRFSAERLKGVDSTLKIQPAKLEDSAVYLCASGLVLGATGEQCFGPGTRLTVT.

This clonotype was detected only a few times. DNA of the CDR3: TGTGCCAGCAGCTCCCGGGACAACAATGAGCAGTTCTTC. Its translation: CASSSRDNNEQFF. The chain recombines TRBV7-9 with TRBJ2-1; maybe TRBD1 (6 bases). CDR3 length: 13 residues. V lost 4 bases and J 5 bases, leaving 9 bases between the germline ends. Germline-derived CDR1 and CDR2 are SEHNR and FQNEAQ (reference sequence). The variable domain in full, with the rest retrieved from reference TRBV7-9 and TRBJ2-1, is DTGVSQNPRHKITKRGQNVTFRCDPISEHNRLYWYRQTLGQGPEFLTYFQNEAQLEKSRLLSDRFSAERPKGSFSTLEIQRTEQGDSAMYLCASSSRDNNEQFFGPGTRLTVL.

Turning to this clonotype: The missing conserved phenylalanine or tryptophan at the end of this CDR3 makes a read error likely. This chain joins TRBV6-6 and TRBJ2-5, with 8 bases that match TRBD2. Trimming cost V 9 bases and J 5 bases; bases outside gene matches: 11. The germline CDR1 and CDR2 sequences are MNHNY and SVGAGI (reference sequence). The CDR3 is 14 residues long. Here the CDR3 DNA reads TGTGCCAGGGGATTCGTTTCGGGAGGGGAGACCCAGTACGTC. Translating gives CARGFVSGGETQYV.

Concerning this clonotype itself: One junction end does not reproduce the germline sequence, and a read error may be involved. The CDR3 nucleotides read TGTGCCAGCAACTTAGGGGGGGGTACGCAGTATTTT. It encodes CASNLGGGTQYF. The chain uses TRBV11-2 and TRBJ2-3, with D tentatively TRBD2 (7 bases). The CDR3 extends over 12 amino acids. Germline CDR1 is SGHAT and CDR2 is FQNNGV.

This rearrangement joins TRBV29-1 to TRBJ2-5, with D maybe TRBD1 (6 bases). Trimming stripped 4 bases from V and 1 base from J, with 7 bases between. Germline V lookup: CDR1 SQVTM, CDR2 ANQGSEA. This CDR3 is 12 amino acids long. The CDR3 DNA follows: TGCAGCGTTGGGGACATCCAAGAGACCCAGTACTTC. Its translation: CSVGDIQETQYF.

A note on this clonotype: A much larger clone lies one base from this, so it may be a read error. V usage is TRBV29-1 and J usage is TRBJ2-1; tentatively, D is TRBD1 (5 bases). The CDR3 extends over 15 amino acids. Trimming pared 0 bases from V and 8 bases from J, leaving 17 bases between. Germline assignment: CDR1 SQVTM and CDR2 ANQGSEA. In DNA, the CDR3 is TGCAGCGTTGAAGACAGGGTTTTGGGAATCGATGAGCAGTTCTTC. Protein sequence: CSVEDRVLGIDEQFF.

The chain has TRBV6-1 and TRBJ2-5, with D unclear. The CDR3 loop spans 12 amino acids. Germline CDR1 and CDR2: MNHNS and SASEGT. V lost 3 bases and J lost 5, with 7 bases in between. CDR3 loop: CASSEHGETQYF. CDR3 in DNA: TGTGCCAGCAGTGAGCACGGGGAGACCCAGTACTTC.

On this clonotype itself: Just one base apart from a much larger clone, this may be a read error. The V gene is TRBV11-2, the J gene TRBJ2-7; D ambiguous. This CDR3 contains 12 residues. Per the germline V gene, CDR1 is SGHAT and CDR2 is FQNNGV. For the CDR3, the DNA is TGTTCCAGCAGCAATGCAGTAGGGGAGCAGTACTTC. It specifies CSSSNAVGEQYF.

The table lists this clonotype with a count of one. J is TRBJ2-5 and V is TRBV6-1; 10 positions match TRBD2. CDR3 length equals 18 residues. The germline gives CDR1 MNHNS, CDR2 SASEGT. V lost 0 bases to trimming and J lost 3 bases; unmatched junction nucleotides: 10. This CDR3 reads CASSEAPSGSLGKETQYF. DNA of the CDR3: TGTGCCAGCAGTGAAGCGCCTAGCGGGAGTCTCGGGAAAGAGACCCAGTACTTC.

This clonotype was counted ten times or more. V usage is TRBV29-1 and J usage is TRBJ2-6, with TRBD1 as a possible D gene (5 bases). The CDR3 totals 13 residues. Germline V gene sequence: CDR1 SQVTM, CDR2 ANQGSEA. V shed 6 bases and J shed 4 bases, with 10 bases lying between them. CDR3 sequence (DNA): TGCAGCGTCGGACATTCCGGGGCCAACGTCCTGACTTTC. This translates into CSVGHSGANVLTF.

This clonotype was counted ten times or more. The chain uses TRBV6-6 and TRBJ2-7; D gene ambiguous. V was shortened by 4 bases and J by 4 bases, with 8 bases between the two germline ends. Germline lookup yields CDR1 MNHNY and CDR2 SVGAGI (reference sequence). CDR3 length: 12 residues. CDR3 amino acids: CASSSVLYEQYF. The CDR3, as DNA: TGTGCCAGCAGTTCGGTACTTTACGAGCAGTACTTC.

This clonotype was observed many times. This rearrangement joins TRBV29-1 to TRBJ2-5, with D maybe TRBD2 (6 bases). Germline CDR1 SQVTM, CDR2 ANQGSEA. The CDR3 totals 11 residues. V was trimmed by 7 bases and J by 2 bases, leaving 8 bases between them. The CDR3: CSAGGQETQYF. In DNA, the CDR3 is TGCAGCGCCGGAGGGCAAGAGACCCAGTACTTC. The whole variable domain, filled in from reference TRBV29-1 and TRBJ2-5, reads SAVISQKPSRDICQRGTSLTIQCQVDSQVTMMFWYRQQPGQSLTLIATANQGSEATYESGFVIDKFPISRPNLTFSTLTVSNMSPEDSSIYLCSAGGQETQYFGPGTRLLVL.

This clonotype was seen only a few times. The rearrangement uses TRBV6-6 and TRBJ1-5; D ambiguous. V was trimmed by 0 bases and J by 0 bases, leaving 9 bases between them. CDR3 size: 16 residues. Germline V gene sequence: CDR1 MNHNY, CDR2 SVGAGI (reference sequence). The chain's CDR3 is CASSYSVKNSNQPQHF. For the CDR3, the DNA is TGTGCCAGCAGTTACTCAGTAAAGAATAGCAATCAGCCCCAGCATTTT.

Notes on this clonotype: A much larger clone lies one base from this, so it may be a read error. The chain employs TRBV29-1 and TRBJ2-1; 8 nucleotides agree with TRBD2. This CDR3 spans 14 amino acids. With 6 bases clipped from V and 3 bases from J, the junction kept 7 bases outside the gene matches. The germline V gene has CDR1 SQVTM and CDR2 ANQGSEA. The CDR3: CSVLSGVVYNEQFF. DNA for the CDR3: TGCAGCGTCCTTAGCGGGGTGGTCTACAATGAGCAGTTCTTC.